The 15 T cell receptor beta chains below come from one sample, sequenced in a study of blood T cell repertoires in COVID-19. Assay used: immunoSEQ multiplex PCR; TCRdb lists only in-frame clones, some missing. The sample has fewer than 150,000 clones; almost 80% are singletons. Material: peripheral blood. The receptors shown here come from a man in his fifties or sixties who had recovered from COVID-19.

The V call is TRBV2, the J call TRBJ2-1, with 7 positions matching TRBD2. The CDR3 consists of 14 residues. V dropped 7 bases and J dropped 6; count of bases not matched to a gene: 9. Germline assignment: CDR1 SNHLY and CDR2 FYNNEI. The CDR3 region has the DNA TGTGCCAGCATCTGGGACTGGGAGGGCAATGAGCAGTTCTTC. Amino acid sequence: CASIWDWEGNEQFF.

Details on this clone: This may stem from a read error, because a much larger clone lies one nucleotide away. This chain joins TRBV7-9 and TRBJ1-2, with a possible D match to TRBD1 (5 bases). There are 12 residues in the CDR3. The germline V gene has CDR1 SEHNR and CDR2 FQNEAQ (reference sequence). Trimming removed 0 bases at V and 8 bases at J, with 7 bases between. The CDR3 here is CASSLAGEGYTF. CDR3 sequence (DNA): TGTGCCAGCAGCTTAGCAGGGGAAGGCTACACCTTC.

The CDR3 loop reads CASSFSGSGVFSGANVLTF. Written as DNA, the CDR3 is TGTGCCAGCAGCTTCTCTGGTAGCGGGGTTTTCTCTGGGGCCAACGTCCTGACTTTC. This rearrangement joins TRBV11-2 to TRBJ2-6; TRBD2 aligns across 8 bases. Germline V lookup: CDR1 SGHAT, CDR2 FQNNGV. Trimming took 3 bases from V and 0 from J; bases not matched to a gene: 10. This CDR3 has 19 amino acids.

The gene calls are TRBV30 and TRBJ2-1; D is ambiguous. Trimming removed 4 bases from V and 6 bases from J, with 7 bases in between. Germline CDR1 and CDR2: GTSNPN and SVGIG (reference sequence). The CDR3 runs to 11 residues. The DNA for the CDR3 is TGTGCCTGGACGGTTGGCAATGAGCAGTTCTTC. The encoded protein is CAWTVGNEQFF.

Concerning this clone: Distinct nucleotide sequences in the sample also encode this CDR3. The V call is TRBV28, the J call TRBJ2-1, with D maybe TRBD2 (5 bases). Germline lookup yields CDR1 MDHEN and CDR2 SYDVKM. Trimming took off 3 bases at V and 7 bases at J, with 7 bases between the two ends. This CDR3 is built from 12 residues. CDR3 amino acids: CASSLRGNEQFF. The CDR3 nucleotides are TGTGCCAGCAGTTTGAGAGGGAATGAGCAGTTCTTC. The whole variable domain, filled in from reference TRBV28 and TRBJ2-1, reads DVKVTQSSRYLVKRTGEKVFLECVQDMDHENMFWYRQDPGLGLRLIYFSYDVKMKEKGDIPEGYSVSREKKERFSLILESASTNQTSMYLCASSLRGNEQFFGPGTRLTVL.

The gene calls are TRBV6-5 and TRBJ1-2; D is undetermined. Trimming cost V 10 bases and J 5 bases, with 20 bases left between them. This CDR3 has 14 amino acids. Germline CDR1 reads MNHEY; CDR2 reads SVGAGI. DNA of the CDR3: TGTGCCACCCACCCTCGGGTTGGAGGTTATGGCTACACCTTC. It translates to CATHPRVGGYGYTF.

This clone is a singleton in its sample. The chain has TRBV10-3 and TRBJ1-2, with TRBD1 identical over 10 bases. The CDR3 runs to 16 residues. V shed 8 bases, J shed 4 bases, and the junction held 13 bases outside the gene matches. The germline CDR1 and CDR2 sequences are ENHRY and SYGVKD. CDR3 DNA: TGTGCCATCCCAGGGGGGACAGGGGACGCAAGCTATGGCTACACCTTC. The encoded protein is CAIPGGTGDASYGYTF.

The chain uses TRBV6-5 and TRBJ2-3; D gene unclear. V was shortened by 4 bases and J by 0 bases, with 11 bases between the two germline ends. CDR3 size: 15 residues. Germline CDR1 MNHEY, CDR2 SVGAGI. The DNA of the CDR3 is TGTGCCAGCAGTTTGATTTCGACTAGCACAGATACGCAGTATTTT. It codes for CASSLISTSTDTQYF.

On this clone: A read error is likely, as this CDR3 ends without the conserved phenylalanine or tryptophan. No DNA is shown, since the ends of the CDR3 on it are uncertain; the CDR3 is the one TCRdb lists. The chain carries TRBV2 and TRBJ2-7; the table names TRBD1, a call not compared with the DNA. CDR1 is SNHLY, CDR2 FYNNEI, per germline. With termini counted, the CDR3 has 14 amino acids. CDR3 sequence: CASSEDRFSGTPLY.

V and J are TRBV7-8 and TRBJ2-1; 9 bases agree with TRBD1. CDR1 and CDR2 from the germline V gene are SGHVS and FQNEAQ. This CDR3 is built from 15 residues. Trimming at V came to 5 bases and at J to 5 bases, leaving 7 bases not matched to a gene. This chain's CDR3 is CASSLGQGSNNEQFF. In nucleotides, the CDR3 is TGTGCCAGCAGCCTGGGACAGGGTAGTAACAATGAGCAGTTCTTC.

The V gene is TRBV4-1, the J gene TRBJ2-3, with 7 bases identical to TRBD2. Germline CDR1 and CDR2: MGHRA and YSYEKL. CDR3 length equals 15 residues. Unmatched junction bases numbered 5, after V lost 5 bases and J lost 0 bases. The CDR3, as DNA: TGCGCCAGCAGCGTAGGCGGGGGTAGCACAGATACGCAGTATTTT. The encoded protein is CASSVGGGSTDTQYF.

The chain combines TRBV27 with TRBJ2-1, with D tentatively TRBD2 (5 bases). The V and J ends lost 3 bases and 12 bases respectively, with 9 bases between them. The CDR3 covers 11 residues. Germline V gene data show CDR1 as MNHEY and CDR2 as SMNVEV (reference sequence). This CDR3 reads CASSFGRAQFF. CDR3 in DNA: TGTGCCAGCAGTTTTGGGCGGGCGCAGTTCTTC.

V gene TRBV19 combines with J gene TRBJ2-7; D may be TRBD1 (6 bases). Trimming took off 4 bases at V and 4 bases at J, with 11 bases between the two ends. This CDR3 is 13 amino acids long. Germline CDR1 reads LNHDA; CDR2 reads SQIVND (reference sequence). CDR3 nucleotides: TGTGCCAGTAGTACGGGGACATCTTACGAGCAGTACTTC. Protein: CASSTGTSYEQYF. Together with reference TRBV19 and TRBJ2-7, the CDR3 gives the full variable domain: DGGITQSPKYLFRKEGQNVTLSCEQNLNHDAMYWYRQDPGQGLRLIYYSQIVNDFQKGDIAEGYSVSREKKESFPLTVTSAQKNPTAFYLCASSTGTSYEQYFGPGTRLTVT.

The J gene is TRBJ2-5, the V gene TRBV3-1 (or the pseudogene TRBV3-2); D is perhaps TRBD1 (8 bases). The CDR3 is 16 amino acids. V was cut by 0 bases and J by 4 bases, with 15 bases left in between. CDR1 is LGHDT, CDR2 YNNKEL, per germline (reference sequence). DNA for the CDR3: TGTGCCAGCAGCCAAGACAGGAGCGGGACAGGAGAGACCCAGTACTTC. Protein product: CASSQDRSGTGETQYF.

The chain uses TRBV7-2 and TRBJ2-3; the D is unclear. CDR1 is SGHTA, CDR2 FQGNSA, per germline. The CDR3 sequence is 11 residues long. V was shortened by 5 bases and J by 7 bases, with 7 bases between the two germline ends. In DNA, the CDR3 is TGTGCCAGCAGCAACTTGAATACGCAGTATTTT. Encoded protein: CASSNLNTQYF.